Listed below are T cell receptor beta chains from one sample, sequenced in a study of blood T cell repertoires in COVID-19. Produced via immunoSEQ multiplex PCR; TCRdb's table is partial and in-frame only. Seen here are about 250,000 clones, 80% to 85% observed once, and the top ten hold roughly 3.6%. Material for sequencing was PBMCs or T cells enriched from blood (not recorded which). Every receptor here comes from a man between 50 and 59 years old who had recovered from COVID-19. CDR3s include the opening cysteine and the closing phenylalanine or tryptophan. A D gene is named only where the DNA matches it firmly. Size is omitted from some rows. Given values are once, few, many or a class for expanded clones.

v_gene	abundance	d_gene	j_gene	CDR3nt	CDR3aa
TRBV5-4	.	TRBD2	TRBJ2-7	TGTGCCAGCAGCTTGGTACGTAGCGGGAGGGCCTCGTACGAGCAGTACTTC	CASSLVRSGRASYEQYF
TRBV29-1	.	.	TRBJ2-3	TGCAGCGTTGAATCCGGGGCAGATACGCAGTATTTT	CSVESGADTQYF
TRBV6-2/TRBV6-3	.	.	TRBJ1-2	TGTGCCAGCAGTTACTCGAGTGGCGGGGTCGGCTATGGCTACACCTTC	CASSYSSGGVGYGYTF
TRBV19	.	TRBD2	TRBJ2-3	TGTGCCAGTAAACCGGGACTATCCACAGATACGCAGTATTTT	CASKPGLSTDTQYF
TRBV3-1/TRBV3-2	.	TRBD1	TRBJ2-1	TGTGCCAGCAGCCAACTAAGCGACAGGGGGCCCCTCTTC	CASSQLSDRGPLF
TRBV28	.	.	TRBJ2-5	TGTGCCAGCAGTTTAAATGGCCTCCAAGAGACCCAGTACTTC	CASSLNGLQETQYF
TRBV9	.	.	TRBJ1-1	TGTGCCAGCAGCTTCGGGACACGGAACACTGAAGCTTTCTTT	CASSFGTRNTEAFF
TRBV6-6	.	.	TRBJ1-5	TGTGCCAGCAGCCTGTCTGGCGGCCCGGGGCATTTT	CASSLSGGPGHF
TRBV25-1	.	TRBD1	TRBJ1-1	TGTGCCAGCAGGATTGGGACAGGGAACACTGAAGCTTTCTTT	CASRIGTGNTEAFF
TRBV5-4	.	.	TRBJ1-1	TGTGCCAGCAGCCCGTCTGTGAACACTGAAGCTTTCTTT	CASSPSVNTEAFF
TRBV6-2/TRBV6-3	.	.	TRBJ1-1	TGTGCCAGCAGTTACGGGGGGGCCGATACTGAAGCTTTCTTT	CASSYGGADTEAFF
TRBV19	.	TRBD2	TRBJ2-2	TGTGCCAGTAGTATAGATGCGCTAGCGGGAAAGACCGGGGAGCTGTTTTTT	CASSIDALAGKTGELFF
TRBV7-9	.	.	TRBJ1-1	TGTGCCAGCAGCCCCTCCGACACTGAAGCTTTCTTT	CASSPSDTEAFF
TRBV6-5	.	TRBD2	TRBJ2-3	TGTGCCAGCAGTTACGCGGCGGGAGGGCCAGATACGCAGTATTTT	CASSYAAGGPDTQYF
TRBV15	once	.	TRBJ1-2	TGTGCCACCAGCAGAGGGGGCGACTTGATAGTGGGCTACACCTTC	CATSRGGDLIVGYTF
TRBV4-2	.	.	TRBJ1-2	TGTGCCAGCAGCCAAGATCGAACAGATAACTATGGCTACACCTTC	CASSQDRTDNYGYTF
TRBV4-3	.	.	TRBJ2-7	TGCGCCAGCAGCCATGGCAGCGGTCAGCAGTACTTC	CASSHGSGQQYF
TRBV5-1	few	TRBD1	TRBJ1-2	TGCGCCAGCAGCACAACGACAGGGGACTATGGCTACACCTTC	CASSTTTGDYGYTF
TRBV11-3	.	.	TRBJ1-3	TGTGCCAGCAGCTTAGGCCCTACTAGCTCTGGAAACACCATATATTTT	CASSLGPTSSGNTIYF
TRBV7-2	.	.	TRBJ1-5	TGTGCCAGCAGCTTCCGACTGGGACTCAATCAGCCCCAGCATTTT	CASSFRLGLNQPQHF
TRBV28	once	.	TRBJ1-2	TGTGCCAGCAGCCCACAGTTTTATGGCTACACCTTC	CASSPQFYGYTF
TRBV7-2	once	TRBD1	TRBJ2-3	TGTGCCAGCAGTTGGGACAGCCGGCCCCCAGATACGCAGTATTTT	CASSWDSRPPDTQYF
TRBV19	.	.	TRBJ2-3	TGTGCCAGTAGTCACCGGGGAGCAGATACGCAGTATTTT	CASSHRGADTQYF
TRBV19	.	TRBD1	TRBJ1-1	TGTGCCAGTAGTCCGGGACAGACTTTGAACACTGAAGCTTTCTTT	CASSPGQTLNTEAFF
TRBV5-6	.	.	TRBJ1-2	TGTGCCAGCAGCTTAGTCTCTTCCCTGAACAGGCCTAACTATGGCTACACCTTC	CASSLVSSLNRPNYGYTF
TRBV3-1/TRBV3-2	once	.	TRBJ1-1	TGTGCCAGCAGGGACGGCGGGGAGGGCACTGAAGCTTTCTTT	CASRDGGEGTEAFF
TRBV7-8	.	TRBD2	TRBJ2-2	TGTGCCAGCAGCCCCAAGCCGACTAGCGGTAACACCGGGGAGCTGTTTTTT	CASSPKPTSGNTGELFF
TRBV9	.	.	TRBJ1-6	TGTGCCAGCAGCGTAGCCGGGAGGGGAATGGGTTCACCCCTCCACTTT	CASSVAGRGMGSPLHF
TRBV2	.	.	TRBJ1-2	TGTGCCAGCAATGGTCAGGTCCGCCCTAACTATGGCTACACCTTC	CASNGQVRPNYGYTF
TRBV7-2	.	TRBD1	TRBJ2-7	TGTGCCAGCGGGACAGACTACGAGCAGTACTTC	CASGTDYEQYF
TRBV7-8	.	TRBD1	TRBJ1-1	TGTGCCAGCAGCCTACCCCAGGGGGCGAGTACTGAAGCTTTCTTT	CASSLPQGASTEAFF
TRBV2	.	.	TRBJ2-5	TGTGCCAGCACGGTCACTAAAGAGACCCAGTACTTC	CASTVTKETQYF
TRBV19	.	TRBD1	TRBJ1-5	TGTGCCAGTAGTATCCCCGGGACAGCTAGCAATCAGCCCCAGCATTTT	CASSIPGTASNQPQHF
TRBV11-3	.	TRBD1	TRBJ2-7	TGTGCCAGCAGCCCGACAGGGGTCCTATCCTACGAGCAGTACTTC	CASSPTGVLSYEQYF
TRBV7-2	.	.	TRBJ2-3	TGTGCCAGCAGACCCTCAGGACACCCCACAGATACGCAGTATTTT	CASRPSGHPTDTQYF
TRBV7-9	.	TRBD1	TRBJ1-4	TGTGCCAGCAGCCTCGGACAGGGTTATGAAAAACTGTTTTTT	CASSLGQGYEKLFF